Listed below are T cell receptor beta chains from one sample, sequenced in a study of blood T cells in healthy people across ages. TCRdb processed the 5' RACE reads anew with MiXCR; each CDR3 protein has one entry. The repertoire has about 670,000 distinct CDR3 sequences, around 38% of them found once; the top ten carry around 32%. The source material was blood. The receptors were sampled from an older man in good health. The CDR3 runs from the conserved cysteine through the conserved F or W. A D gene is named only where the DNA matches it firmly. Some rows have no size entry. The others give once, few or many, or a class for an expanded clone.

-	TRBV12-3/TRBV12-4	few	TRBJ2-1	TGTGCCAGCAGTCCCCTCCGCGGCGGTCCGGCCTACAATGAGCAGTTCTTC	CASSPLRGGPAYNEQFF
-	TRBV28	many	TRBJ2-3	TGTGCCAGCAGCGGGGGTCCAGCGAACACAGATACGCAGTATTTT	CASSGGPANTDTQYF
TRBD2	TRBV6-1	-	TRBJ2-1	TGTGCCAGCAGTCGAACGTCGACTAGCCCTTCCTACAATGAGCAGTTCTTC	CASSRTSTSPSYNEQFF
-	TRBV6-2/TRBV6-3	-	TRBJ2-5	TGTGCCAGCAGCCACGTTAAAGAGACCCAGTACTTC	CASSHVKETQYF
-	TRBV4-3	-	TRBJ1-5	TGCGCCAGCAGCCAAGGATCAGGGATGAATAAGCCCCAGCATTTT	CASSQGSGMNKPQHF
-	TRBV7-9	-	TRBJ2-4	TGTGCCAGCAGCTTAAACGGGAGAGTAAACATTCAGTACTTC	CASSLNGRVNIQYF
-	TRBV12-3/TRBV12-4	-	TRBJ1-1	TGTGCCAGCAGTTCCCCCCGAGGGTCAGGGTCCCCCAATGAAGCTTTCTTT	CASSSPRGSGSPNEAFF
-	TRBV25-1	-	TRBJ2-1	TGTGCCAGCAGTGAAGCACGCCGTGGTGAGCAGTTCTTC	CASSEARRGEQFF
-	TRBV4-2	-	TRBJ2-7	TGTGCCAGCAGCTTAGAACCAAGGAGCTCCTACGAGCAGTACTTC	CASSLEPRSSYEQYF
-	TRBV30	few	TRBJ1-2	TGTGCCTGGAGTCCCAATCTAGGGTACTATGGCTACACCTTC	CAWSPNLGYYGYTF
TRBD2	TRBV7-9	few	TRBJ2-3	TGTGCCAGCAGCAAGCGGGGGCAAACTAGCACAGATACGCAGTATTTT	CASSKRGQTSTDTQYF
-	TRBV11-2	once	TRBJ2-3	TGTGCCAGCAGCTTAGAGAGGTCAAGCACAGATACGCAGTATTTT	CASSLERSSTDTQYF
-	TRBV7-2	-	TRBJ2-1	TGTGCCAGCAGCTTAGAGTCTAGAGCCCATGAGCAGTTCTTC	CASSLESRAHEQFF
-	TRBV4-2	-	TRBJ2-7	TGTGCCAGCAGCACGATAAGAGTTTCCGAGCAGTACTTC	CASSTIRVSEQYF
TRBD1	TRBV25-1	-	TRBJ2-4	TGTGCCAGCTTCCGGGACAGCATCCCCTTAGCCAAAAACATTCAGTACTTC	CASFRDSIPLAKNIQYF
-	TRBV7-9	many	TRBJ2-5	TGTGCCAGCAGCTTATCGGGGCAGCTCAAAGAGACCCAGTACTTC	CASSLSGQLKETQYF
-	TRBV7-2	-	TRBJ2-3	TGTGCCAGCAGCTTGCGGGGAGGGGGGGTAGGAGATACGCAGTATTTT	CASSLRGGGVGDTQYF
-	TRBV27	-	TRBJ1-2	TGTGCCAGCAGCCCACGTCTTCTTCGGGGGGCGGGGTACACCTTC	CASSPRLLRGAGYTF
TRBD2	TRBV28	-	TRBJ2-5	TGTGCCAGCAGTCCGCCGGGACTAGCGGGAGTAGAGACCCAGTACTTC	CASSPPGLAGVETQYF
TRBD1	TRBV6-1	-	TRBJ2-3	TGTGCCAGCAGGGCGAGTGGACAGGGTTCAGATACGCAGTATTTT	CASRASGQGSDTQYF
-	TRBV20-1	-	TRBJ2-3	TGCAGTGCCCTGCAGACCGGCGGGAGCACAGATACGCAGTATTTT	CSALQTGGSTDTQYF
-	TRBV6-4	once	TRBJ2-1	TGTGCCAGCAGTGTTGGGACGGAAAGTAATGAGCAGTTCTTC	CASSVGTESNEQFF
TRBD2	TRBV7-2	many	TRBJ2-3	TGTGCCAGCAGCTTTGGACTAGCGGGAGGTGATACGCAGTATTTT	CASSFGLAGGDTQYF
-	TRBV6-5	few	TRBJ1-2	TGTGCCAGCAGTTACTCGGGGCAGAGTAACTATGGCTACACCTTC	CASSYSGQSNYGYTF
-	TRBV6-2/TRBV6-3	few	TRBJ2-4	TGTGCCAGCAGTTACCCGCTAGCGATGGCCAAAAACATTCAGTACTTC	CASSYPLAMAKNIQYF
-	TRBV25-1	few	TRBJ2-5	TGTGCCAGCAGTGAGGGGGCGAGATCGGAGACCCAGTACTTC	CASSEGARSETQYF
-	TRBV29-1	many	TRBJ2-7	TGCAGTCTCCGGGACGGTACCTACGAGCAGTACTTC	CSLRDGTYEQYF
TRBD1	TRBV9	-	TRBJ2-3	TGTGCCAGCAGCATAGAGGGACAGGGAATCACTAGCACAGATACGCAGTATTTT	CASSIEGQGITSTDTQYF
-	TRBV6-2/TRBV6-3	-	TRBJ2-7	TGTGCCAGCAGTTACCTCCGGGGGGCCTACAATGAGCAGTACTTC	CASSYLRGAYNEQYF